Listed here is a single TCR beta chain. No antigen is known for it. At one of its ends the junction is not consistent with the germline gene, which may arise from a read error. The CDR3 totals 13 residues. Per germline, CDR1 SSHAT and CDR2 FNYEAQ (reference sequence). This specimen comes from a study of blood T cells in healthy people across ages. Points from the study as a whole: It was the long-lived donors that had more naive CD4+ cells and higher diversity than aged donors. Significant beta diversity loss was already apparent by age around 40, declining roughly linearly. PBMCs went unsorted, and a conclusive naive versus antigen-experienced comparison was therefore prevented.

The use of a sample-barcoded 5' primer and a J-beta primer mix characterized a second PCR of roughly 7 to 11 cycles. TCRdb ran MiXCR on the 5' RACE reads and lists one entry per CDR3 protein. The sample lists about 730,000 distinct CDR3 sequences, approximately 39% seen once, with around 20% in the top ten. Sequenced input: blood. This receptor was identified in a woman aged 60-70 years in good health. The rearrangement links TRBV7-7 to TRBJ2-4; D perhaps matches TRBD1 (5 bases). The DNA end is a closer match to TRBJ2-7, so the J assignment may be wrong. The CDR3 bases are TGTGCTAGCAGCTCACGAATAGGGGTCGAGCAGTACTTC. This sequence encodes CASSSRIGVEQYF.